Listed below are T cell receptor beta chains from one sample, sequenced in a study of blood T cell repertoires in COVID-19. Repertoires were generated with immunoSEQ multiplex PCR, while TCRdb's copy carries only in-frame clones and drops some. The sample has more than 200,000 clones; approximately 88% are singletons. The sequencing input was peripheral blood. The receptor set was obtained from a human donor in a cohort sampled during active COVID-19. Each CDR3 is given with its conserved first and last residue. A D gene is named only where the DNA matches it firmly. Where a row states a size, it is once, few, many or the class of an expanded clone; other rows omit it.

clone size	V gene	D gene	J gene	CDR3 DNA	CDR3 protein
.	TRBV7-9	.	TRBJ2-5	TGTGCCAGCAGCTTAGGGCAGGGTGAAGAGACCCAGTACTTC	CASSLGQGEETQYF
.	TRBV28	.	TRBJ2-7	TGTGCCAGCCGGGGGGCACAATCGACCTACGAGCAGTACTTC	CASRGAQSTYEQYF
.	TRBV6-5	.	TRBJ1-1	TGTGCCAGCAGTTTGACACCGAACACTGAAGCTTTCTTT	CASSLTPNTEAFF
.	TRBV7-2	TRBD2	TRBJ2-3	TGTGCCAGCACCCTACTAGCGGGAGGGCCCGATACGCAGTATTTT	CASTLLAGGPDTQYF
.	TRBV7-2	TRBD1	TRBJ2-7	TGTGCCAGCAGCTCCCTCCGGGACAGGGGGGCCTACGAGCAGTACTTC	CASSSLRDRGAYEQYF
few	TRBV30	TRBD1	TRBJ2-7	TGTGCCTGGACCCTGACAGGGGGCTTCTACGAGCAGTACTTC	CAWTLTGGFYEQYF
.	TRBV2	.	TRBJ1-6	TGTGCCAGCAGGAGGGGGTTAGGGTCACCCCTCCACTTT	CASRRGLGSPLHF
.	TRBV28	.	TRBJ1-1	TGTGCCAGCAGTGGGTTCAGGGAAATAATTCCTGAAGCTTTCTTT	CASSGFREIIPEAFF
.	TRBV30	.	TRBJ2-7	TGTGCCTGGAGTCAGGGGAGCGGCGTTTACTACGAGCAGTACTTC	CAWSQGSGVYYEQYF
once	TRBV7-6	.	TRBJ1-3	TGTGCCAGCAGCTTAGGGTTAGAAAGCTCTGGAAACACCATATATTTT	CASSLGLESSGNTIYF
.	TRBV5-6	.	TRBJ2-5	TGTGCCAGCTCCGAGTACCGTTTCCGGGAATCGGAGACCCAGTACTTC	CASSEYRFRESETQYF
.	TRBV3-1/TRBV3-2	TRBD2	TRBJ2-7	TGTGCCAGCAGCCAAAGGGCTAGCGGGGCACCTCAGGACGAGCAGTACTTC	CASSQRASGAPQDEQYF
.	TRBV7-9	TRBD1	TRBJ2-7	TGTGCCAGCAGTTTCACAGGGGGCGAGCAGTACTTC	CASSFTGGEQYF
.	TRBV5-6	TRBD1	TRBJ1-6	TGTGCCAGCAGCTGGGGGGACAGGGGCCGGGGTTCACCCCTCCACTTT	CASSWGDRGRGSPLHF
.	TRBV29-1	TRBD1	TRBJ1-2	TGCAGCGTCCCAGGGGACGGGACAGACTATGGCTACACCTTC	CSVPGDGTDYGYTF
.	TRBV5-6	.	TRBJ1-2	TGTGCCAGCAGCTTGGTCTGGGCAGCCTATGGCTACACCTTC	CASSLVWAAYGYTF
.	TRBV10-3	TRBD1	TRBJ2-1	TGTGCCATCAGTGTAAGGGACAGGGAGAATGAGCAGTTCTTC	CAISVRDRENEQFF
.	TRBV7-2	.	TRBJ2-7	TGTGCCAGCAGCTTAACCGGGAGTATCAACGAGCAGTACTTC	CASSLTGSINEQYF
.	TRBV28	.	TRBJ1-1	TGTGCCAGCTGGGAGGGGAACACTGAAGCTTTCTTT	CASWEGNTEAFF
.	TRBV19	TRBD1	TRBJ1-3	TGTGCCAGTAGTATGGGGGACAGCAACTCTGGAAACACCATATATTTT	CASSMGDSNSGNTIYF
.	TRBV6-5	TRBD2	TRBJ2-2	TGTGCCAGCAGACCTAGCGGGGCCGGGGAGCTGTTTTTT	CASRPSGAGELFF
.	TRBV5-4	TRBD2	TRBJ2-7	TGTGCCAGCAGCTTGGCGGGGGGGTCCTACGAGCAGTACTTC	CASSLAGGSYEQYF
.	TRBV19	.	TRBJ1-1	TGTGCCAGTAGTATTAAGGGAGGCAGCCTCTTCTCTGGGGCTTTCTTT	CASSIKGGSLFSGAFF
once	TRBV19	.	TRBJ1-6	TGTGCCAGTCGTGACATAGGGAGTTCACCCCTCCACTTT	CASRDIGSSPLHF
.	TRBV7-6	.	TRBJ1-1	TGTGCCAGCAGCTTAGCGACATGGGTGGGGAACACTGAAGCTTTCTTT	CASSLATWVGNTEAFF
.	TRBV27	.	TRBJ2-6	TGTGCCAGCAGTTCGGGGAGTATACCCTCTGGGGCCAACGTCCTGACTTTC	CASSSGSIPSGANVLTF
.	TRBV7-8	TRBD1	TRBJ2-5	TGTGCCAGCAGCTACGACAGGGCCCAAGAGACCCAGTACTTC	CASSYDRAQETQYF
.	TRBV5-1	.	TRBJ1-2	TGCGCCAGCAACTTCCGGACAGCCACCCCCAAAGATGGCTACACCTTC	CASNFRTATPKDGYTF
.	TRBV5-1	.	TRBJ2-7	TGCGCCAGCAGCTTTACAGGGTTCTCCTACGAGCAGTACTTC	CASSFTGFSYEQYF